The 25 T cell receptor beta chains below were found in one sample sequenced in a study of a mutant IDH1 vaccine in newly diagnosed glioma. Documented time point: week 35, safety follow-up. Every vaccination contained 300 ug of the mutant IDH1 20-mer peptide and was paired with topical imiquimod. Antigen specificity for these receptors is unknown. Here immunoSEQ multiplex PCR was the method, and the copy in TCRdb shows in-frame clones only, minus some. This table holds tens of thousands of clones, around 91% found once. Sequences were derived from PBMCs, sampled from a glioma patient whose treatment included an IDH1 peptide vaccine. The source of these receptors is a middle-aged man with glioma.

This chain links TRBV5-5 with TRBJ2-7, with D hard to call. This CDR3 comprises 13 residues. Germline CDR1 reads SGHKS; CDR2 reads YYEKEE (reference sequence). V shed 3 bases and J shed 1 base, with 8 bases lying between them. The CDR3 protein is CASSSPTSYEQYV. The CDR3, as DNA: TGTGCCAGCAGCTCGCCGACATCCTACGAGCAGTACGTC.

The chain has TRBV6-4 and TRBJ2-1; no clear D. Germline CDR1 is MRHNA and CDR2 is SNTAGT. The CDR3 runs to 15 residues. V lost 6 bases to trimming and J lost 4 bases, with 16 bases between them. CDR3 loop: CASSVDSGYYNEQFF. CDR3 nucleotides: TGTGCCAGCAGCGTGGATTCGGGTTATTACAATGAGCAGTTCTTC.

The chain employs TRBV4-1 and TRBJ2-1; D is undetermined. This CDR3 comprises 17 residues. Trimming removed 0 bases at V and 0 bases at J, with 12 bases between. In germline, CDR1 is MGHRA, CDR2 YSYEKL. The CDR3 reads CASSQEWGTPSYNEQFF. As DNA, the CDR3 is TGCGCCAGCAGCCAAGAATGGGGAACCCCCTCCTACAATGAGCAGTTCTTC.

This sequence joins TRBV28 and TRBJ1-1; possible D gene TRBD1, 6 bases. Germline values: CDR1 MDHEN, CDR2 SYDVKM. V was shortened by 3 bases and J by 0 bases, with 23 bases between the two germline ends. This CDR3 is built from 19 residues. DNA for the CDR3: TGTGCCAGCAGTTTCCCCAGCTTGGGGGCACGGATTATGAACACTGAAGCTTTCTTT. The encoded protein is CASSFPSLGARIMNTEAFF.

V is TRBV4-2 and J is TRBJ2-1; D gene ambiguous. This CDR3 comprises 17 residues. Trimming cost V 0 bases and J 3 bases, with 15 bases left between them. From germline, CDR1 is LGHNA and CDR2 YNFKEQ. The CDR3 region is CASSQDRSTGLYNEQFF. The CDR3 nucleotides are TGTGCCAGCAGCCAAGATCGGTCGACGGGCCTCTACAATGAGCAGTTCTTC.

The genes are TRBV6-6 and TRBJ2-3; weak D call: TRBD2 (5 bases). The germline gives CDR1 MNHNY, CDR2 SVGAGI (reference sequence). This CDR3 contains 12 residues. Trimming left V 8 bases short and J 5 bases short, with 11 bases between. CDR3 sequence: CASGLALDTQYF. The CDR3, as DNA: TGTGCCAGCGGCTTAGCGTTAGATACGCAGTATTTT.

The chain employs TRBV28 and TRBJ1-1; possibly TRBD1 for D (5 bases). V was trimmed by 6 bases and J by 3 bases, leaving 14 bases between them. The CDR3 length is 14 residues. Germline V gives CDR1 MDHEN, CDR2 SYDVKM. The chain's CDR3 is CASRGPRVDTEAFF. CDR3 DNA: TGTGCCAGCAGGGGTCCCAGGGTGGACACTGAAGCTTTCTTT.

The chain couples TRBV7-2 to TRBJ1-3; D is uncertain. CDR3 size: 14 residues. V was trimmed by 0 bases and J by 7 bases, leaving 10 bases between them. The germline CDR1 and CDR2 sequences are SGHTA and FQGNSA. CDR3 nucleotides: TGTGCCAGCAGCTTAGCAGGGAGCTGGAACACCATATATTTT. Translation: CASSLAGSWNTIYF.

J is TRBJ1-2 and V is TRBV4-2; 7 bases map to TRBD1. The CDR3 loop spans 17 amino acids. With V trimmed by 0 bases and J by 4 bases, 11 bases remained unmatched. Looked up from germline, CDR1 is LGHNA and CDR2 is YNFKEQ. Written as DNA, the CDR3 is TGTGCCAGCAGCCAAGACCAAGGACAGGAGAGCGGCTATGGCTACACCTTC. This gives the protein CASSQDQGQESGYGYTF.

The genes are TRBV28 and TRBJ1-5; D remains unclear. V was pared by 5 bases and J by 4 bases, with 9 bases between. The CDR3 is 13 residues long. In germline, CDR1 is MDHEN, CDR2 SYDVKM. For the CDR3, the DNA is TGTGCCAGCAGTCACAAGAGAAATCAGCCCCAGCATTTT. This sequence encodes CASSHKRNQPQHF.

The chain has TRBV6-1 and TRBJ1-2; tentatively, D is TRBD1 (5 bases). Trimming pared 6 bases from V and 6 bases from J, leaving 14 bases between. The CDR3 covers 13 residues. The V gene's germline CDR1 is MNHNS and CDR2 SASEGT. The CDR3 coding sequence is TGTGCCAGCAGCAGGGATTTTAATAATGGCTACACCTTC. It encodes CASSRDFNNGYTF.

The chain couples TRBV9 to TRBJ2-3; tentative D call: TRBD2 (6 bases). V lost 0 bases, J lost 0 bases, and 11 bases lay in between. CDR1 and CDR2 from the germline V gene are SGDLS and YYNGEE. The CDR3 consists of 16 residues. CDR3 coding DNA: TGTGCCAGCAGCGTAGTTCTGGGAGGAAGCACAGATACGCAGTATTTT. This translates into CASSVVLGGSTDTQYF.

The chain has TRBV7-3 and TRBJ1-1, with 7 bases identical to TRBD1. The V segment lost 4 bases and the J segment 5 bases; nucleotides outside the gene matches: 7. Germline V CDR1 and CDR2: SGHTA, FQGTGA. This CDR3 is built from 14 residues. The chain's CDR3 is CASSSQGPGTEAFF. The DNA of the CDR3 is TGTGCCAGCAGCTCACAGGGGCCTGGGACTGAAGCTTTCTTT.

The CDR3 reads CASSPFLRSNQPQHF. The CDR3 bases are TGTGCCAGCAGTCCCTTCCTCAGGAGCAATCAGCCCCAGCATTTT. The V call is TRBV2, the J call TRBJ1-5, with D uncertain. The germline V gene encodes CDR1 SNHLY and CDR2 FYNNEI. This CDR3 is 15 amino acids long. The ends were cut back, 5 bases at V and 1 base at J, with 12 bases in the middle. Full variable domain (remainder filled in from reference TRBV2 and TRBJ1-5): EPEVTQTPSHQVTQMGQEVILRCVPISNHLYFYWYRQILGQKVEFLVSFYNNEISEKSEIFDDQFSVERPDGSNFTLKIRSTKLEDSAMYFCASSPFLRSNQPQHFGDGTRLSIL.

CDR3 sequence: CASSTGTGGQGGYTF. DNA for the CDR3: TGTGCCAGCAGCACAGGGACAGGCGGACAGGGGGGCTACACCTTC. The rearrangement joins TRBV5-4 to TRBJ1-2; 9 bases fit TRBD1. Losses at the gene ends were 4 bases for V and 8 bases for J; bases not matched to a gene: 12. Germline V lookup: CDR1 SGHNT, CDR2 YYREEE (reference sequence). CDR3 size: 15 residues. Based on the CDR3 plus reference TRBV5-4 and TRBJ1-2, the full variable domain is ETGVTQSPTHLIKTRGQQVTLRCSSQSGHNTVSWYQQALGQGPQFIFQYYREEENGRGNFPPRFSGLQFPNYSSELNVNALELDDSALYLCASSTGTGGQGGYTFGSGTRLTVV.

The chain combines TRBV13 with TRBJ2-5; 12 positions match TRBD2. The CDR3 is 16 amino acids. V gave up 1 base and J gave up 5 bases; unmatched junction bases: 5. Germline V CDR1 and CDR2: PRHDT, FYEKMQ (reference sequence). The CDR3 sequence is CASSLEASGRGETQYF. CDR3 coding DNA: TGTGCCAGCAGCTTAGAGGCTAGCGGGAGGGGCGAGACCCAGTACTTC.

The table lists this clone with a count of one. The J gene is TRBJ1-1, the V gene TRBV4-2; D is unresolved. The V and J ends lost 0 bases and 0 bases respectively, with 5 bases between them. CDR3 size: 14 residues. Germline CDR1 LGHNA, CDR2 YNFKEQ. The CDR3 DNA reads as TGTGCCAGCAGCCAAGACAGAATGAACACTGAAGCTTTCTTT. The encoded protein is CASSQDRMNTEAFF.

The chain combines TRBV6-5 with TRBJ2-3; perhaps TRBD2 as D (6 bases). The CDR3 loop spans 14 amino acids. The germline gives CDR1 MNHEY, CDR2 SVGAGI. With 4 bases removed from V and 5 bases from J, the gap between germline ends came to 13 bases. The CDR3 region is CASSLGGMVDTQYF. The CDR3 DNA reads as TGTGCCAGCAGTTTAGGAGGGATGGTAGATACGCAGTATTTT.

V and J are TRBV5-1 and TRBJ1-1, with 8 bases matching TRBD1. CDR1 and CDR2 (germline): SGHRS, YFSETQ. V was clipped by 0 bases and J by 10 bases; unmatched bases: 11. The CDR3 is made up of 15 amino acids. The CDR3 region is CASSLERTGLTRAFF. CDR3 nucleotides: TGCGCCAGCAGCTTGGAACGGACAGGGTTGACGAGAGCTTTCTTT. The full variable domain, in which reference TRBV5-1 and TRBJ1-1 provide the parts outside the CDR3, is KAGVTQTPRYLIKTRGQQVTLSCSPISGHRSVSWYQQTPGQGLQFLFEYFSETQRNKGNFPGRFSGRQFSNSRSEMNVSTLELGDSALYLCASSLERTGLTRAFFGQGTRLTVV.

The V call is TRBV5-1, the J call TRBJ1-6; D not certain. Germline lookup yields CDR1 SGHRS and CDR2 YFSETQ. V was trimmed by 2 bases and J by 7 bases, leaving 10 bases between them. The CDR3 is 14 residues long. The CDR3 loop is CASSLGTENSPLHF. DNA of the CDR3: TGCGCCAGCAGCTTAGGCACTGAAAATTCACCCCTCCACTTT.

This clone was detected a few times. This chain connects TRBV7-2 to TRBJ1-6; D remains unclear. The V gene's germline CDR1 is SGHTA and CDR2 FQGNSA. The V and J ends lost 6 bases and 4 bases respectively, with 10 bases between them. The CDR3 contains 14 residues. The DNA for the CDR3 is TGTGCCAGCAGTTACGACGGGTATAATTCACCCCTCCACTTT. Encoded protein: CASSYDGYNSPLHF.

The chain links TRBV10-3 to TRBJ1-3; tentative D call: TRBD1 (5 bases). CDR3 length: 14 amino acids. The germline gives CDR1 ENHRY, CDR2 SYGVKD. V shed 5 bases and J shed 4 bases, with 12 bases lying between them. This CDR3 is CAISPRTSGNTIYF. The CDR3 bases are TGTGCCATCAGTCCTAGGACATCCGGAAACACCATATATTTT.

In nucleotides, the CDR3 is TGTGCCTGGAGTTTCACCTCTAGCAATCAGCCCCAGCATTTT. Residues: CAWSFTSSNQPQHF. The chain uses TRBV30 and TRBJ1-5; D call uncertain. The CDR3 is 14 amino acids. The germline CDR1 and CDR2 sequences are GTSNPN and SVGIG (reference sequence). V lost 2 bases and J lost 0, with 8 bases in between.

The chain joins TRBV7-2 to TRBJ1-2; D call uncertain. The CDR3 consists of 14 residues. Germline V gene data show CDR1 as SGHTA and CDR2 as FQGNSA. Trimming removed 1 base at V and 5 bases at J, with 11 bases between. The CDR3 reads CASSLVVGGYGYTF. The CDR3 nucleotides read TGTGCCAGCAGCTTAGTAGTAGGAGGGTATGGCTACACCTTC.

The V gene is TRBV5-1, the J gene TRBJ1-2, with D possibly being TRBD1 (6 bases). Trimming shortened V by 5 bases and J by 9 bases, and 11 bases separated the two germline ends. Looked up from germline, CDR1 is SGHRS and CDR2 is YFSETQ. The CDR3 length is 11 residues. CDR3 loop: CASSPDRSYTF. CDR3 DNA sequence: TGCGCCAGCAGTCCGGACAGAAGCTACACCTTC.